Below are 14 T cell receptor beta chains sequenced from a single sample in a study of shared clonotypes between healthy human individuals. Data came from immunoSEQ multiplex PCR; TCRdb stores just in-frame clones and leaves some out. The sample shows 900,000 to 1,200,000 clones, around 78% of them seen only once. Sequenced input: memory CD4+ T cells from PBMCs. This sample's subset: CD45RA-negative fraction. Receptors were obtained from a man younger than 35 in good health. Some clones in this sample may be carry-over from other donors' samples.

Points on this clone: Other DNA sequences of this sample code for an identical CDR3. The rearrangement joins TRBV28 to TRBJ1-2; maybe TRBD1 (5 bases). CDR1 and CDR2 from the germline V gene are MDHEN and SYDVKM. This CDR3 is built from 12 residues. The ends were cut back, 6 bases at V and 5 bases at J, with 10 bases in the middle. CDR3 in amino acids: CASSLGGYGYTF. CDR3 nucleotides: TGTGCCAGCAGCCTGGGGGGTTATGGCTACACCTTC.

The chain couples TRBV2 to TRBJ2-7; 7 nucleotides agree with TRBD2. CDR3 length: 13 residues. V gave up 4 bases and J gave up 3 bases; unmatched junction bases: 3. Germline CDR1 reads SNHLY; CDR2 reads FYNNEI. The CDR3 coding sequence is TGTGCCAGCAGTGTACGGGGGGACTACGAGCAGTACTTC. It encodes CASSVRGDYEQYF.

The chain is built from TRBV9 and TRBJ1-4; TRBD1 matches at 8 bases. V lost 3 bases to trimming and J lost 8 bases; unmatched junction nucleotides: 15. This CDR3 has 17 residues. Germline loops: CDR1 SGDLS, CDR2 YYNGEE. CDR3 residues: CASSARTGITFGEKLFF. CDR3 nucleotides: TGTGCCAGCAGCGCCCGGACAGGGATAACTTTCGGAGAAAAACTGTTTTTT.

This chain joins TRBV5-4 and TRBJ2-1; TRBD2 agrees at 9 bases. The CDR3 runs to 16 residues. Germline CDR1 SGHNT, CDR2 YYREEE (reference sequence). J lost 2 bases, V lost 0 bases, and 3 bases had no gene match. CDR3 loop: CASSLAGTSTYNEQFF. CDR3 DNA sequence: TGTGCCAGCAGCTTGGCCGGGACTAGCACCTACAATGAGCAGTTCTTC.

V usage is TRBV9 and J usage is TRBJ2-3; possibly TRBD2 for D (5 bases). The germline CDR1 and CDR2 sequences are SGDLS and YYNGEE. Trimming stripped 0 bases from V and 0 bases from J, with 11 bases between. The CDR3 length is 16 residues. CDR3 in DNA: TGTGCCAGCAGCGTAGGGACTCACCCTAGCACAGATACGCAGTATTTT. Its translation: CASSVGTHPSTDTQYF.

The V call is TRBV5-1, the J call TRBJ2-3, with D possibly matching TRBD2 (7 bases). There are 14 residues in the CDR3. The V gene's germline CDR1 is SGHRS and CDR2 YFSETQ. The V gene lost 3 bases and the J gene lost 7 bases, with 15 bases spanning the gap. The CDR3 loop reads CASSWGPSGNTQYF. DNA for the CDR3: TGCGCCAGCAGCTGGGGGCCTAGCGGCAATACGCAGTATTTT.

Only a few counts were recorded for this clone. This chain links TRBV30 with TRBJ1-5; tentative D call: TRBD1 (5 bases). The CDR3 runs to 14 residues. Trimming stripped 0 bases from V and 2 bases from J, with 8 bases between. In germline, CDR1 is GTSNPN, CDR2 SVGIG (reference sequence). CDR3 region: CAWSVSGGNQPQHF. The DNA for the CDR3 is TGTGCCTGGAGTGTATCGGGGGGCAATCAGCCCCAGCATTTT.

The rearrangement uses TRBV28 and TRBJ1-5; a possible D gene is TRBD1 (6 bases). This CDR3 contains 13 residues. CDR1 and CDR2 from the germline V gene are MDHEN and SYDVKM. Trimming stripped 5 bases from V and 7 bases from J, with 12 bases between. The CDR3 region has the DNA TGTGCCAGCAGTCACCGGGACACCCAGCCCCAGCATTTT. Protein sequence: CASSHRDTQPQHF. The full variable domain, completed using reference TRBV28 and TRBJ1-5, is DVKVTQSSRYLVKRTGEKVFLECVQDMDHENMFWYRQDPGLGLRLIYFSYDVKMKEKGDIPEGYSVSREKKERFSLILESASTNQTSMYLCASSHRDTQPQHFGDGTRLSIL.

This chain connects TRBV20-1 to TRBJ1-2; D gene unclear. Between the trimmed V and J ends, which lost 1 base and 8 bases, there was a span of 8 bases. Per the germline V gene, CDR1 is DFQATT and CDR2 is SNEGSKA (reference sequence). This CDR3 region has 11 residues. CDR3 protein: CSARVVRGYTF. CDR3 sequence (DNA): TGCAGTGCTAGAGTCGTTCGAGGCTACACCTTC.

The chain uses TRBV5-5 and TRBJ2-1, with TRBD2 matching over 9 bases. The CDR3 runs to 16 residues. The germline CDR1 and CDR2 sequences are SGHKS and YYEKEE (reference sequence). J lost 2 bases, V lost 1 base, and 4 bases had no gene match. CDR3 loop: CASSLLAGLTYNEQFF. The CDR3 DNA is TGTGCCAGCAGCTTGCTAGCGGGGCTAACCTACAATGAGCAGTTCTTC.

The chain carries TRBV27 and TRBJ2-7, with a weak D call TRBD1 (5 bases). The CDR3 is 13 residues long. CDR1 MNHEY and CDR2 SMNVEV come from the germline V gene (reference sequence). The ends were cut back, 6 bases at V and 3 bases at J, with 12 bases in the middle. CDR3 residues: CASRLHQGYEQYF. CDR3 sequence (DNA): TGTGCCAGCAGGCTCCATCAGGGCTACGAGCAGTACTTC.

This clone was seen more than once but under ten times. This chain connects TRBV28 to TRBJ1-2; maybe TRBD1 (6 bases). Per the germline V gene, CDR1 is MDHEN and CDR2 is SYDVKM. The CDR3 spans 15 residues. V lost 3 bases and J lost 1, with 12 bases in between. The CDR3 spells CASSFPRGSNYGYTF. In DNA form, the CDR3 reads TGTGCCAGCAGTTTCCCCAGGGGAAGTAACTATGGCTACACCTTC.

As concerns this clone: Other nucleotide sequences from this sample produce the same CDR3. The chain uses TRBV7-2 and TRBJ2-7; TRBD2 matches at 12 bases. J lost 0 bases, V lost 4 bases, and 1 base had no gene match. The germline CDR1 and CDR2 sequences are SGHTA and FQGNSA. The CDR3 is 15 amino acids. This CDR3 reads CASSSGLAGSYEQYF. For the CDR3, the DNA is TGTGCCAGCAGCTCGGGACTAGCGGGCTCCTACGAGCAGTACTTC.

This clone was picked up a small number of times. J is TRBJ2-3 and V is TRBV4-1; 8 positions agree with TRBD2. The CDR3 is made up of 16 amino acids. The V gene's germline CDR1 is MGHRA and CDR2 YSYEKL. Trimming cost V 1 base and J 4 bases; bases outside gene matches: 7. The CDR3, as DNA: TGCGCCAGCAGCCAAGGTGGACTAGCAGTTCCAGATACGCAGTATTTT. It codes for CASSQGGLAVPDTQYF.